A single sample is the source of the 16 T cell receptor beta chains below, sequenced in a study of blood T cell repertoires in COVID-19. Repertoires were generated with immunoSEQ multiplex PCR, while TCRdb's copy carries only in-frame clones and drops some. Of under 200,000 clones listed, about 85% are singletons. The material sequenced was peripheral blood. The receptors derive from a man in his 60s with COVID-19, enrolled during active disease.

J is TRBJ1-2 and V is TRBV18; 11 bases are shared with TRBD1. Germline trimming cut 1 base from V and 3 bases from J; bases unmatched to any gene: 4. The germline gives CDR1 KGHSH, CDR2 LQKENI. This CDR3 has 16 residues. CDR3 sequence: CASSPQWGQGDYGYTF. CDR3 in DNA: TGTGCCAGCTCACCACAATGGGGACAGGGGGACTATGGCTACACCTTC.

The chain employs TRBV19 and TRBJ1-1; D call uncertain. Looked up from germline, CDR1 is LNHDA and CDR2 is SQIVND (reference sequence). The CDR3 extends over 14 amino acids. Trimming stripped 0 bases from V and 1 base from J, with 6 bases between. In DNA, the CDR3 is TGTGCCAGTAGTATAGACAGATCGAACACTGAAGCTTTCTTT. This translates into CASSIDRSNTEAFF.

This chain uses TRBV12-3 or TRBV12-4 with TRBJ1-1; D uncertain. The CDR3 is made up of 12 amino acids. Trimming removed 5 bases from V and 6 bases from J, with 10 bases in between. The DNA for the CDR3 is TGTGCCAGCAGTACCCGTCAGGCTGAAGCTTTCTTT. This codes for CASSTRQAEAFF.

The chain links TRBV28 to TRBJ1-1; perhaps TRBD1 as D (6 bases). The ends were cut back, 6 bases at V and 1 base at J, with 18 bases in the middle. The CDR3 length is 16 residues. CDR1 MDHEN and CDR2 SYDVKM come from the germline V gene. The CDR3 spells CASSTPAQGQNTEAFF. CDR3 sequence (DNA): TGTGCCAGCAGCACCCCGGCTCAGGGGCAGAACACTGAAGCTTTCTTT.

The V and J genes are TRBV30 and TRBJ1-5; 7 bases match TRBD1. This CDR3 has 12 residues. With V trimmed by 3 bases and J by 4 bases, 0 bases remained unmatched. The germline V gene has CDR1 GTSNPN and CDR2 SVGIG (reference sequence). The CDR3 DNA reads TGTGCCTGGAGCAGGGGGAATCAGCCCCAGCATTTT. It translates to CAWSRGNQPQHF.

This clone was recorded a few times. J is TRBJ2-7 and V is TRBV28; 14 bases match TRBD2. The germline V gene has CDR1 MDHEN and CDR2 SYDVKM. The junction had 7 bases not matched to a gene; V was cut back by 4 bases and J by 2 bases. This CDR3 contains 17 residues. CDR3 nucleotides: TGTGCCAGCAGTTCTGGGACTAGCGGGAGTTGGGCCTACGAGCAGTACTTC. Protein sequence: CASSSGTSGSWAYEQYF.

V is TRBV5-1 and J is TRBJ2-5; tentatively, D is TRBD2 (5 bases). This CDR3 is 15 amino acids long. Germline loops: CDR1 SGHRS, CDR2 YFSETQ. Trimming stripped 4 bases from V and 5 bases from J, with 18 bases between. Here the CDR3 reads CASSPESAGWETQYF. For the CDR3, the DNA is TGCGCCAGCAGCCCCGAGAGTGCGGGTTGGGAGACCCAGTACTTC.

The chain joins TRBV19 to TRBJ1-4, with D tentatively TRBD1 (6 bases). Per the germline V gene, CDR1 is LNHDA and CDR2 is SQIVND (reference sequence). This CDR3 is built from 15 residues. Trimming pared 4 bases from V and 4 bases from J, leaving 13 bases between. CDR3 protein: CASSTLGGSNEKLFF. For the CDR3, the DNA is TGTGCCAGTAGTACCCTAGGGGGAAGTAATGAAAAACTGTTTTTT.

This rearrangement joins TRBV4-1 to TRBJ2-7; 9 positions match TRBD1. Germline assignment: CDR1 MGHRA and CDR2 YSYEKL. This CDR3 spans 15 amino acids. V shed 1 base, J shed 6 bases, and the junction held 7 bases outside the gene matches. CDR3: CASSQAGTGTGEQYF. The CDR3 DNA reads as TGCGCCAGCAGCCAAGCCGGGACAGGGACGGGCGAGCAGTACTTC.

J is TRBJ1-1 and V is TRBV30, with 10 bases identical to TRBD1. Germline trimming cut 2 bases from V and 4 bases from J; bases unmatched to any gene: 10. The CDR3 sequence is 16 residues long. Germline V gene data show CDR1 as GTSNPN and CDR2 as SVGIG (reference sequence). This CDR3 reads CAWSHSRDRGVTEAFF. The DNA of the CDR3 is TGTGCCTGGAGTCACTCCCGGGACAGGGGTGTCACTGAAGCTTTCTTT.

The chain recombines TRBV7-9 with TRBJ2-3; D remains unclear. The CDR3 is 15 amino acids. V dropped 0 bases and J dropped 0 bases, with 7 bases sitting between them. Germline values: CDR1 SEHNR, CDR2 FQNEAQ (reference sequence). CDR3 nucleotides: TGTGCCAGCAGCTTAGCGGCCAGAAGCACAGATACGCAGTATTTT. It is translated as CASSLAARSTDTQYF.

This chain uses TRBV10-3 with TRBJ1-1; no firm D call. CDR1 and CDR2 (germline): ENHRY, SYGVKD. The V gene lost 3 bases and the J gene lost 1 base, with 9 bases spanning the gap. The CDR3 totals 14 residues. The CDR3 bases are TGTGCCATCAGTGAAAAAAGCTCGAACACTGAAGCTTTCTTT. It specifies CAISEKSSNTEAFF.

The chain links TRBV28 to TRBJ2-3, with a weak D call TRBD2 (6 bases). V dropped 4 bases and J dropped 2 bases, with 13 bases sitting between them. Per germline, CDR1 MDHEN and CDR2 SYDVKM. CDR3 length equals 15 residues. Written as DNA, the CDR3 is TGTGCCAGCAGTTGGGGGTCTAGCGTCACAGATACGCAGTATTTT. Its translation is CASSWGSSVTDTQYF.

This chain uses TRBV10-1 with TRBJ2-3, with D perhaps TRBD2 (6 bases). The germline gives CDR1 WNHNN, CDR2 SYGVQD (reference sequence). This CDR3 contains 13 residues. V lost 7 bases and J lost 0, with 8 bases in between. The DNA of the CDR3 is TGCGCCAGCACCGGGGGAAGCACAGATACGCAGTATTTT. Amino acids: CASTGGSTDTQYF.

The chain is built from TRBV2 and TRBJ2-2; TRBD2 agrees at 12 bases. Germline V CDR1 and CDR2: SNHLY, FYNNEI. The CDR3 runs 15 residues. With 5 bases clipped from V and 8 bases from J, the junction kept 6 bases outside the gene matches. The CDR3 bases are TGTGCCAGCAGTCGACTAGCGGGAGTAAGTGGGGAGCTGTTTTTT. This translates into CASSRLAGVSGELFF.

The rearrangement links TRBV6-2 or TRBV6-3 to TRBJ2-7; TRBD1 matches 8 bases. The V and J ends lost 7 bases and 4 bases, in that order; junction bases with no gene match: 12. The CDR3 is made up of 15 amino acids. Germline V CDR1 and CDR2: MNHEY, SVGEGT. The chain's CDR3 is CASNPPGQEFYEQYF. Written as DNA, the CDR3 is TGTGCCAGCAACCCACCGGGACAGGAATTTTACGAGCAGTACTTC.